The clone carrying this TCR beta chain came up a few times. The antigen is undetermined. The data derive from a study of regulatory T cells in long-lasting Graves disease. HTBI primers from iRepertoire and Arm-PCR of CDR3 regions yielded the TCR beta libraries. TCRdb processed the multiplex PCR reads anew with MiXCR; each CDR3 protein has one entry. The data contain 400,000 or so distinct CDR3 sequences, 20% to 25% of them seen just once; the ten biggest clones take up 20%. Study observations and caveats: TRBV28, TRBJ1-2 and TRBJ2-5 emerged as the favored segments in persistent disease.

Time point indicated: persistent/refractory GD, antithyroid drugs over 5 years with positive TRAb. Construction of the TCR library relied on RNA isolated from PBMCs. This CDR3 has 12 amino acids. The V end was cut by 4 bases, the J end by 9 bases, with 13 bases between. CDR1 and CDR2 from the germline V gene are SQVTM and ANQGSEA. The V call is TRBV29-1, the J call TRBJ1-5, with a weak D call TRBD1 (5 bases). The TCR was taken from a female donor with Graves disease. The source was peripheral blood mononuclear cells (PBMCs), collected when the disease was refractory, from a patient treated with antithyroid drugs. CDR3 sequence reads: CSVGDGSWPQHF. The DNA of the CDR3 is TGCAGCGTTGGGGACGGCTCGTGGCCCCAGCATTTT.